The 22 T cell receptor beta chains in this list originate from one sample, sequenced in a study of tumor and adjacent non-tumor tissue in lung cancer. A modified ARM-PCR protocol with three rounds of nested PCR amplified TCRbeta. TCRdb analysed the multiplex PCR reads with MiXCR anew, one entry per CDR3 protein. In the table there are some 97,000 distinct CDR3 sequences, roughly 60% of which are singletons. This sample's RNA came from whole unsorted tissue. The normal lung tissue was taken more than 3 cm from the tumor edge. Material: distant non-tumor lung tissue. These receptors came from a young man with non-small cell lung cancer.

On this clonotype itself: A much larger clone differs from this one at a single base, so this may be a read error. The rearrangement joins TRBV4-2 to TRBJ2-3; D unclear. Germline CDR1 reads LGHNA; CDR2 reads YNFKEQ. V shed 0 bases and J shed 5 bases, with 6 bases lying between them. The CDR3 spans 13 residues. Here the CDR3 DNA reads TGTGCCAGCAGCCAAGATCAAGGAGATACGCAGTATTTT. This sequence encodes CASSQDQGDTQYF.

This clonotype turned up a few times. It may be a read error: a sequence one base away is much more abundant. The V and J genes are TRBV20-1 and TRBJ1-6; D unresolved. The CDR3 has 15 amino acids. Germline loops: CDR1 DFQATT, CDR2 SNEGSKA (reference sequence). CDR3: CSARPSQNYNSHLHF. DNA for the CDR3: TGCAGTGCTAGACCCTCACAGAATTATAATTCACACCTCCACTTT.

In the case of this clonotype: At one boundary the junction diverges from the germline segment, which might be a read error. The V gene is TRBV12-3 or TRBV12-4, the J gene TRBJ1-5; no clear D. This CDR3 spans 13 amino acids. The CDR3 DNA sequence: TGTGACAGCACCCTGTCTCGCAATCAGCACCAGCATTTT. This translates into CDSTLSRNQHQHF.

This clonotype was recorded a few times. Possible read error: a much larger clone is one base away. The rearrangement links TRBV6-2 or TRBV6-3 to TRBJ1-2; D unresolved. In germline, CDR1 is MNHEY, CDR2 SVGEGT. This CDR3 is 14 amino acids long. The CDR3 region has the DNA TGTGCCGGCAGTTCTCAGAGAGATAACTATGGCTACACCTTC. Amino acids: CAGSSQRDNYGYTF.

This clonotype was counted ten times or more. A much larger clone lies a single base off, so this may be a read error. The genes are TRBV12-3 or TRBV12-4 and TRBJ2-5; D may be TRBD1 or TRBD2 (5 bases each). The CDR3 loop spans 13 amino acids. The CDR3 here is CAGSTLGVGTQYF. CDR3 nucleotide sequence: TGTGCCGGCAGCACGTTGGGGGTGGGGACCCAGTACTTC.

Notes on this clonotype: The junction departs from germline at one end; a sequencing error may be responsible. The V call is TRBV29-1, the J call TRBJ2-3; D gene ambiguous. The CDR3 is made up of 10 amino acids. Germline V gene lookup returns CDR1 SQVTM and CDR2 ANQGSEA. CDR3 residues: CRVVQHTHYF. CDR3 DNA sequence: TGCAGAGTTGTCCAGCATACGCACTATTTT.

A note on this clonotype: Here the CDR3 omits its conserved ending phenylalanine or tryptophan, so a read error is the likely source. V is TRBV12-3 or TRBV12-4 and J is TRBJ2-7, with 10 bases lining up with TRBD2. The CDR3 totals 15 residues. The CDR3 DNA sequence: TGTACCAGCACCTTCAGAGCGGGAGGGCGCTACGAGCAGTACTTA. Amino acid sequence: CTSTFRAGGRYEQYL.

The table lists this clonotype with a few counts. The junction does not match germline at one end; this may be a read error. The chain has TRBV29-1 and TRBJ1-2, with TRBD1 as a possible D gene (5 bases). Germline values: CDR1 SQVTM, CDR2 ANQGSEA. The length of the CDR3 is 13 residues. CDR3 nucleotide sequence: TGCAGCGAGGGGTCGGGTACGCACTATGGCTACACGTTC. Translating it yields CSEGSGTHYGYTF.

The rearrangement links TRBV29-1 to TRBJ2-3, with D possibly being TRBD2 (6 bases). CDR1 and CDR2 from the germline V gene are SQVTM and ANQGSEA. The V gene lost 7 bases and the J gene lost 4 bases, with 15 bases spanning the gap. This CDR3 region has 13 residues. CDR3 nucleotides: TGCAGCGACCTCAGACCGGGAGCAGATACGCAGTATTTT. Translation gives CSDLRPGADTQYF.

This clonotype occurred a few times. A much larger clone sits a single nucleotide away, making a read error possible. The chain has TRBV6-9 and TRBJ1-2; tentative D call: TRBD1 (5 bases). The CDR3 sequence is 14 residues long. CDR1 MNHGY and CDR2 SVAAGI come from the germline V gene. The ends were cut back, 8 bases at V and 6 bases at J, with 19 bases in the middle. The CDR3 is CASLIQGKGDGYTF. The DNA of the CDR3 is TGTGCCAGCCTCATCCAGGGTAAGGGCGATGGCTACACCTTC.

Comment on this clonotype: The junction departs from germline at one end; a sequencing error may be responsible. The genes are TRBV12-3 or TRBV12-4 and TRBJ2-1; unclear D gene. This CDR3 spans 12 amino acids. CDR3 loop: CTSSRVPNEQFF. In nucleotides, the CDR3 is TGTACCAGCAGCCGAGTCCCTAATGAGCAGTTCTTC.

With regard to this clonotype: This may come from a read error, since a much larger clone is one base off. The rearrangement uses TRBV20-1 and TRBJ2-5, with D perhaps being TRBD1 or TRBD2 (5 bases each). Trimming took off 0 bases at V and 1 base at J, with 15 bases between the two ends. Germline CDR1 DFQATT, CDR2 SNEGSKA (reference sequence). The CDR3 has 16 amino acids. The CDR3: CSARDPERGVQETQYF. Here the CDR3 DNA reads TGCAGTGCTAGAGATCCCGAAAGAGGGGTCCAAGAGACCCAGTACTTC.

This clonotype was detected many times. The CDR3 region is CSARLADTQYF. CDR3 in DNA: TGCAGTGCTAGACTAGCAGATACGCAGTATTTT. The chain carries TRBV20-1 and TRBJ2-3; D is unresolved. Trimming stripped 2 bases from V and 4 bases from J, with 4 bases between. Germline V gene data show CDR1 as DFQATT and CDR2 as SNEGSKA (reference sequence). There are 11 residues in the CDR3.

The chain recombines TRBV4-1 with TRBJ2-6; D is uncertain. The CDR3 is 17 amino acids. In germline, CDR1 is MGHRA, CDR2 YSYEKL. V gave up 0 bases and J gave up 6 bases, with 15 bases separating them. The DNA of the CDR3 is TGCGCCAGCAGCCAAGAAGCGACCATCTCTTTGGCCAACGTCCTGACTTTC. Its protein is CASSQEATISLANVLTF.

On this clonotype: The junction shows a germline mismatch at one end, possibly a read error. V is TRBV11-1 and J is TRBJ2-1; D assignment may be TRBD1 or TRBD2 (5 bases each). From germline, CDR1 is SGHAT and CDR2 FQDESV (reference sequence). This CDR3 spans 15 amino acids. CDR3 sequence (DNA): TGTGCCTGCAGCTTAGGTCAGGGAGCATTGAACGAGCAGTTCTTC. Amino acids: CACSLGQGALNEQFF.

This clonotype was seen once. One end of the junction is discordant with germline, which a read error may explain. V and J are TRBV29-1 and TRBJ2-3; tentative D call: TRBD2 (6 bases). The CDR3 loop spans 14 amino acids. Germline V gives CDR1 SQVTM, CDR2 ANQGSEA. The CDR3 loop is CSARASVGTDTQYF. As DNA, the CDR3 is TGCAGCGCGCGGGCTAGCGTGGGTACAGATACGCAGTACTTT.

Comments on this clonotype: The CDR3 ends on some other residue instead of the conserved phenylalanine or tryptophan, so this is likely a read error. The chain employs TRBV5-1 and TRBJ2-1; 7 bases fit TRBD1. The germline CDR1 and CDR2 sequences are SGHRS and YFSETQ. The CDR3 is 15 residues long. V shed 4 bases and J 3 bases; nucleotides not matched to a gene: 7. The DNA for the CDR3 is TGCGCCAGCAGCGCCACCGGGACAGACTACAATGAGCAGTTCATC. Translated: CASSATGTDYNEQFI.

This clonotype has more than one count but fewer than ten. A read error is possible here, since a much larger clone lies one base away. This rearrangement joins TRBV4-2 to TRBJ2-1; TRBD2 is a possible D gene (5 bases). CDR3 size: 17 residues. V dropped 3 bases and J dropped 0 bases, with 15 bases sitting between them. Germline values: CDR1 LGHNA, CDR2 YNFKEQ. CDR3: CASSHHSVGSSYNEQFF. CDR3 DNA: TGTGCCAGCAGCCACCACAGCGTGGGGAGCTCCTACAATGAGCAGTTCTTC.

This clonotype has a count of ten or more. The chain recombines TRBV4-3 with TRBJ2-1; TRBD1 matches 11 bases. The CDR3 is 15 residues long. V lost 3 bases, J lost 6 bases, and 4 bases stayed unmatched. Looked up from germline, CDR1 is LGHNA and CDR2 is YSLEER. Here the CDR3 reads CASSHGTGGVNEQFF. DNA for the CDR3: TGCGCCAGCAGCCATGGGACAGGGGGAGTCAATGAGCAGTTCTTC.

About this clonotype itself: Its ends do not fully match the called genes, so a read error is possible. The chain carries TRBV2 and TRBJ2-1, with 12 bases matching TRBD2. The CDR3 is 16 residues long. Looked up from germline, CDR1 is SNHLY and CDR2 is FYNNEI. The CDR3, as DNA: TGTGCCAGTAGTGGCACTAGCGGGGGGCCAGACAATGAGCAGTTCTTC. It yields the protein CASSGTSGGPDNEQFF.

Comments on this clonotype: The junction and the germline gene differ at one end; a read error may be behind it. The chain links TRBV29-1 to TRBJ1-1; D is undetermined. This CDR3 is 13 amino acids long. Germline V gene data show CDR1 as SQVTM and CDR2 as ANQGSEA. Here the CDR3 reads CSIDPSGNTEAFF. The DNA of the CDR3 is TGCAGCATTGATCCATCGGGGAACACTGAAGCCTTCTTT.

This clonotype was seen ten or more times. This rearrangement joins TRBV5-6 to TRBJ2-7; 15 nucleotides line up with TRBD2. After removal of 4 bases from V and 0 bases from J, the junction contained 11 bases not matched to a gene. Germline-derived CDR1 and CDR2 are SGHDT and YYEEEE. The CDR3 runs to 19 residues. CDR3 DNA sequence: TGTGCCAGCAGCCATAGAACTCCGGGACTAGCGGGAGGCTCCTACGAGCAGTACTTC. Translation gives CASSHRTPGLAGGSYEQYF.